This TCR beta chain was profiled in a study of CD8 T cells in Susac syndrome (dated by TCRdb to the late 2010s). Regarding the complete study: Whether CD8+ T cell activation and differentiation in Susac syndrome was antigen driven was tested using repertoire sequencing. The study compared CD8+ T cell repertoire clonality among over ten healthy donors, about 14 Susac syndrome patients and roughly 16 multiple sclerosis patients. What the authors observed across the whole study: The number of individuals in the TCR sequencing and HLA analysis was acknowledged as relatively small.

In regard to this clonotype: Its antigen specificity is not known. Base qualities were left out, and no much larger clone turns up one base away.

The germline V gene specifies MDHEN as CDR1 and SYDVKM as CDR2. Counted from cysteine to phenylalanine, this CDR3 has 13 amino acids. Only the CDR3 DNA stays, 39 bases, in frame from base 1. The germline ends are 10 bases apart after V is trimmed by 7 bases and J by 2 bases. Peripheral blood CD8+ and CD4+ T cells from healthy donors, Susac syndrome patients and multiple sclerosis patients were profiled by high-throughput TCR beta sequencing. Treatment-naive patients with stable or active relapsing-remitting disease fulfilling revised McDonald criteria were used as multiple sclerosis controls. Bulk CD8+ and CD4+ T cells were purified magnetically by negative isolation, whereas CD8+ TEMRA cells were enriched by FACS. Blood was drawn into EDTA tubes, processed within 24 hours, and PBMCs were isolated by density gradient centrifugation. PBMCs intended for TCR sequencing were frozen in liquid nitrogen and were later thawed in a 37 degrees C water bath. The sorted or isolated CD4+, CD8+ and CD8+ TEMRA cells had a purity of 90% or higher.

RNA was extracted using the RNeasy kit, and roughly 0.5 to 1 microgram was reverse transcribed with random hexamers. The immunoSEQ multiplex PCR assay, covering 54 Vbeta and 13 Jbeta segments, was used to amplify TCR beta CDR3 regions. Bias from PCR amplification was corrected by using a synthetic template baseline for primer optimization and for computational correction. The authors' pipeline ran thus. Reads were annotated to V, D and J genes per IMGT and analyzed with immunoSEQ Analyzer, keeping only productive sequences. Clonality was computed as one minus Shannon entropy normalized by log2 of the number of productive unique sequences. Public and private clones were assessed among the 100 most prevalent clones of each patient and control. A clone was defined as Susac-specific if it was absent from the healthy and MS cohorts, from some 1,100 published viral clones and from other ImmuneACCESS disease sequences. Using fastp at Q25 and MiXCR, TCRdb reprocessed the public reads and kept productive beta chains. Rows with a matching CDR3 protein are joined into one entry that keeps the most common DNA and genes. TCRdb, not the original authors, processed these V and J calls. Present in this sample are hundreds of thousands of distinct CDR3 sequences, approximately 90% of which were seen just once. Approximately 0.13% of the sample rests with the top ten.

The sequence joins TRBV28 to TRBJ2-3; the D gene lacks a confident call. This receptor was taken from a human donor with multiple sclerosis. Input material: CD8+ T cells from PBMCs. The nucleotides are TGTGCCAGCACGGGTGGGGACACAGATACGCAGTATTTT. Translated, it gives CASTGGDTDTQYF.